This entry is about one T cell receptor beta chain. The antigen remains unidentified. These data originate in a study of identifying expanded T cells in peripheral blood. Whole-study findings and limits: Variance in clone template counts between approximately 2-week samples significantly increased with total template count across all healthy donors. Technical replicates showed 0.9 to 1.5 changed clones; approximately 2 weeks about 16; four weeks 19.

Using immunoSEQ multiplex PCR, the repertoire was profiled, and TCRdb retains in-frame clones only, with some absent. Of 90,000 to 120,000 clones listed, roughly 90% are singletons. No infections or other immune events were documented during collection. Per the germline V gene, CDR1 is ENHRY and CDR2 is SYGVKD. This CDR3 region has 16 residues. With V trimmed by 4 bases and J by 4 bases, 10 bases remained unmatched. The chain has TRBV10-3 and TRBJ2-3; TRBD2 agrees at 8 bases. Specimen: blood. The TCR sequence derives from a person aged 18 to 75 in good health. Here the CDR3 DNA reads TGTGCCATCAGTGTCGGGGGGGCCAGAGGGCCAGATACGCAGTATTTT. It codes for CAISVGGARGPDTQYF.